This entry features one T cell receptor beta chain sequence. This record comes from a study of blood T cell repertoires in COVID-19. The CDR3 runs 17 residues. Germline CDR1 MNHNS, CDR2 SASEGT. V was clipped by 1 base and J by 0 bases, with 14 bases between them. The table came from immunoSEQ multiplex PCR; TCRdb's copy has only in-frame clones and leaves some out. This repertoire shows around 140,000 clones, about four fifths found once; its top ten account for about 1.3%. The sequenced material came from peripheral blood. The receptor was isolated from a man aged 55 to 70 with acute or convalescent COVID-19. The chain combines TRBV6-1 with TRBJ2-3; D ambiguous. This chain's CDR3 is CASSEGRRLFSTDTQYF. The CDR3 DNA reads TGTGCCAGCAGTGAAGGGCGGCGACTTTTTAGCACAGATACGCAGTATTTT.